This T cell receptor beta chain was retrieved from a study of cytomegalovirus exposure and HLA in healthy donors. At the level of the study: In a later analysis, it was reported that the roughly 130 validation repertoires had been produced on the same platform as the 550 to 700 repertoires belonging to the first cohort. Study-level findings and limits: According to a subsequent analysis, TCR clusters from the first cohort were inclined to appear together in the 120 validation repertoires.

Points on this clone: Its antigen is currently unknown.

Here immunoSEQ multiplex PCR was the method, and the copy in TCRdb shows in-frame clones only, minus some. Seen here are about 150,000 clones, 85% to 90% observed once, and the top ten hold around 3.4%. V was shortened by 7 bases and J by 6 bases, with 12 bases between the two germline ends. This CDR3 spans 12 amino acids. Germline CDR1 SGHRS, CDR2 YFSETQ. The chain employs TRBV5-1 and TRBJ2-3, with D possibly matching TRBD2 (6 bases). Sequenced material: PBMCs. This clonotype was sampled from a woman younger than 35 in good health and CMV-seropositive. As DNA, the CDR3 is TGCGCCAGCGGACGCCGGGAGGATACGCAGTATTTT. Translating gives CASGRREDTQYF.